This T cell receptor beta chain is from a study of blood T cell repertoires in COVID-19. About the research overall: Nucleic acid was either cDNA or gDNA, and it came from T cells, B-cell-depleted T cells, or PBMCs.

A word on this clone: A much larger clone differs by one base, so this may be a read error.

Trimming took off 3 bases at V and 5 bases at J, with 5 bases between the two ends. Germline assignment: CDR1 SEHNR and CDR2 FQNEAQ (reference sequence). The CDR3 has 12 residues. Assay: immunoSEQ multiplex PCR; the TCRdb copy retains only in-frame clones and omits some. The sample contains about 83,000 clones, 90% of which appear only once. The receptor was derived from an elderly woman with active or convalescent COVID-19. Material: peripheral blood. This sequence joins TRBV7-9 and TRBJ2-1; maybe TRBD2 (5 bases). In DNA form, the CDR3 reads TGTGCCAGCAGCTTGAGGGACAATGAGCAGTTCTTC. It encodes CASSLRDNEQFF.